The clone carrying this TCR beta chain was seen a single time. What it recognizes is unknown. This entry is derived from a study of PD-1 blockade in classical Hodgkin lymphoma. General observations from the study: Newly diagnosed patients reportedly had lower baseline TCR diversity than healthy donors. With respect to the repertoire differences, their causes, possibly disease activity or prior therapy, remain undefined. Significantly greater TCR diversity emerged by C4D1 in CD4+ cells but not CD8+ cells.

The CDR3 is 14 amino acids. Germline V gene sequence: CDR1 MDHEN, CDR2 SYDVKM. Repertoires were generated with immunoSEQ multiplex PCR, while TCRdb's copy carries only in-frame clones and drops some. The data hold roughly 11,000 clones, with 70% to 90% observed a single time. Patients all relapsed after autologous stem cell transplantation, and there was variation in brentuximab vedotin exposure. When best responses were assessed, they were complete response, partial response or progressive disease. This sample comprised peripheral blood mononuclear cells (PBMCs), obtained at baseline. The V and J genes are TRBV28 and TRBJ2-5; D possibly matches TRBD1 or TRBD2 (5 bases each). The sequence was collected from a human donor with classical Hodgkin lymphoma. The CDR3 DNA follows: TGTGCTACCGAACCAGAGGGGTTTAGGGAGACCCAGTACTTC. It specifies CATEPEGFRETQYF.